This passage covers 27 T cell receptor beta chains from one sample sequenced in a study of T cell responses to AZD1222 COVID-19 vaccine. Measured with immunoSEQ multiplex PCR; TCRdb has only the in-frame clones, and not every one. This sample carries 100,000 or so clones, about 83% of them seen once, and the ten largest clones take about 3.5%. Specimen: peripheral blood, collected on day 0 of AZD1222 vaccination. These receptors all come from an adult in good health.

The rearrangement links TRBV5-1 to TRBJ1-1, with D unresolved. CDR1 is SGHRS and CDR2 is YFSETQ in the germline V gene. The CDR3 spans 15 residues. Trimming cost V 1 base and J 4 bases, with 14 bases left between them. The CDR3 reads CASSLLYGGSTEAFF. The CDR3, as DNA: TGCGCCAGCAGCTTGCTGTATGGCGGGTCCACTGAAGCTTTCTTT.

The chain carries TRBV6-5 and TRBJ1-6; the D is unclear. The CDR3 covers 14 residues. CDR1 MNHEY and CDR2 SVGAGI come from the germline V gene. Trimming left V 0 bases short and J 7 bases short, with 7 bases between. The CDR3 loop reads CASSYSMANSPLHF. The DNA of the CDR3 is TGTGCCAGCAGTTACTCGATGGCAAATTCACCCCTCCACTTT.

CDR3: CASSYRAGRQYF. The CDR3 DNA reads as TGTGCCAGCAGTTATAGGGCGGGACGGCAGTACTTC. V gene TRBV6-6 combines with J gene TRBJ2-7, with a weak D call TRBD2 (6 bases). Trimming stripped 3 bases from V and 9 bases from J, with 12 bases between. In germline, CDR1 is MNHNY, CDR2 SVGAGI (reference sequence). The CDR3 loop spans 12 amino acids.

This rearrangement joins TRBV6-5 to TRBJ1-6; perhaps TRBD1 as D (6 bases). The CDR3 spans 13 residues. Trimming cost V 10 bases and J 6 bases, with 13 bases left between them. The V gene's germline CDR1 is MNHEY and CDR2 SVGAGI. In DNA form, the CDR3 reads TGTGCCACCTGGACAGAGCTTAATTCACCCCTCCACTTT. It codes for CATWTELNSPLHF.

Written as DNA, the CDR3 is TGTGCCAGTGTTGGAAGGGACCGCAGCTCCTACGAGCAGTACTTC. Its protein product is CASVGRDRSSYEQYF. The J gene is TRBJ2-7, the V gene TRBV6-6; D possibly uses TRBD1 or TRBD2 (5 bases each). The CDR3 contains 15 residues. V was cut by 9 bases and J by 0 bases, with 18 bases left in between. Germline-derived CDR1 and CDR2 are MNHNY and SVGAGI (reference sequence).

The V gene is TRBV18, the J gene TRBJ2-3, with D perhaps assigned TRBD1 or TRBD2 (5 bases each). The V end lost 4 bases, the J end lost 7 bases, and 15 bases lay between the germline ends. Looked up from germline, CDR1 is KGHSH and CDR2 is LQKENI. The CDR3 has 14 amino acids. CDR3: CASSQEGGGYTQYF. DNA for the CDR3: TGTGCCAGCTCACAGGAAGGTGGGGGTTATACGCAGTATTTT. The entire variable domain, with the rest obtained from reference TRBV18 and TRBJ2-3, is as follows: NAGVMQNPRHLVRRRGQEARLRCSPMKGHSHVYWYRQLPEEGLKFMVYLQKENIIDESGMPKERFSAEFPKEGPSILRIQQVVRGDSAAYFCASSQEGGGYTQYFGPGTRLTVL.

The chain has TRBV7-3 and TRBJ1-2; a possible D gene is TRBD1 (5 bases). The CDR3 is 16 amino acids. CDR1 is SGHTA and CDR2 is FQGTGA in the germline V gene. V was shortened by 2 bases and J by 0 bases, with 13 bases between the two germline ends. CDR3 loop: CASSLGPRDSNYGYTF. CDR3 coding DNA: TGTGCCAGCAGCTTAGGCCCACGGGACTCTAACTATGGCTACACCTTC.

A note on this clone: The DNA is omitted, as the CDR3 cannot be located on it reliably, and the CDR3 follows TCRdb's listing. The rearrangement uses TRBV4-2 and TRBJ2-5; whether TRBD2, the table's D call, matches the DNA was not checked. Including both end residues, the CDR3 is 17 amino acids long. Germline CDR1 is LGHNA and CDR2 is YNFKEQ. The CDR3 spells CASSSGLAGVNQETQYF.

This chain links TRBV18 with TRBJ2-1, with TRBD2 identical over 11 bases. In germline, CDR1 is KGHSH, CDR2 LQKENI. V was clipped by 3 bases and J by 8 bases; unmatched bases: 9. CDR3 length equals 16 residues. The CDR3 region has the DNA TGTGCCAGCTCACCGGGAATAGCGGGGGGGATGGATGAGCAGTTCTTC. Translated, it gives CASSPGIAGGMDEQFF.

The genes are TRBV4-3 and TRBJ1-4, with unresolved D. Germline values: CDR1 LGHNA, CDR2 YSLEER. V lost 0 bases, J lost 6 bases, and 11 bases lay in between. CDR3 length equals 15 residues. CDR3 amino acids: CASSQEQSNDEKLFF. The CDR3 DNA follows: TGCGCCAGCAGCCAAGAGCAAAGTAACGATGAAAAACTGTTTTTT.

This clone appeared once. The V call is TRBV4-1, the J call TRBJ2-1, with 14 nucleotides matching TRBD2. CDR1 and CDR2 (germline): MGHRA, YSYEKL. V gave up 0 bases and J gave up 9 bases; unmatched junction bases: 19. The CDR3 runs to 21 residues. The chain's CDR3 is CASSQDDLAGLAGGALGEQFF. Written as DNA, the CDR3 is TGCGCCAGCAGCCAAGATGATCTCGCAGGACTAGCGGGGGGCGCTTTGGGTGAGCAGTTCTTC.

The rearrangement links TRBV27 to TRBJ1-3, with 9 bases matching TRBD1. The J segment lost 7 bases and the V segment lost 4 bases, leaving 8 bases of the junction unmatched. Germline CDR1 and CDR2: MNHEY and SMNVEV (reference sequence). The length of the CDR3 is 15 residues. The CDR3 bases are TGTGCCAGCAGTTCGCTCGGGACAGGGTACAACACCATATATTTT. Residues: CASSSLGTGYNTIYF.

This chain uses TRBV3-1 (or the pseudogene TRBV3-2) with TRBJ2-7; D possibly corresponds to TRBD2 (5 bases). Germline CDR1 reads LGHDT; CDR2 reads YNNKEL (reference sequence). The CDR3 extends over 16 amino acids. With 0 bases removed from V and 1 base from J, the gap between germline ends came to 13 bases. CDR3 sequence (DNA): TGTGCCAGCAGCCAAGACCTAGCCGAAACATCCTACGAGCAGTACTTC. Translated: CASSQDLAETSYEQYF.

About this clone itself: The sample carries other DNA sequences with the same CDR3. This sequence joins TRBV6-2 or TRBV6-3 and TRBJ1-5; D perhaps matches TRBD1 (5 bases). Between the trimmed V and J ends, which lost 2 bases and 6 bases, there was a span of 11 bases. The CDR3 sequence is 14 residues long. CDR1 and CDR2 (germline): MNHEY, SVGEGT. CDR3 coding DNA: TGTGCCAGCAGTTACAATCGGGGGGGTCAGCCCCAGCATTTT. This encodes CASSYNRGGQPQHF.

Note on this clone: The junction does not match germline at one end; this may be a read error. The chain combines TRBV3-1 (or the pseudogene TRBV3-2) with TRBJ2-1, with D possibly called TRBD1 or TRBD2 (5 bases each). The CDR3 sequence is 16 residues long. CDR1 LGHDT and CDR2 YNNKEL come from the germline V gene (reference sequence). CDR3 sequence (DNA): TGTGCCAGCAGTCAAGACGGGGACCTTTCCTACAATGAGCAGTTCTTC. Its protein is CASSQDGDLSYNEQFF.

This sequence joins TRBV5-6 and TRBJ2-2, with a tentative D call TRBD2 (6 bases). Trimming removed 3 bases at V and 4 bases at J, with 10 bases between. CDR1 is SGHDT, CDR2 YYEEEE, per germline. The CDR3 spans 14 residues. The CDR3 region has the DNA TGTGCCAGCAGCTACGGACTACCCACCGGGGAGCTGTTTTTT. It is translated as CASSYGLPTGELFF.

The gene calls are TRBV27 and TRBJ1-2; D perhaps matches TRBD1 (5 bases). CDR1 and CDR2 (germline): MNHEY, SMNVEV (reference sequence). Trimming removed 4 bases from V and 5 bases from J, with 17 bases in between. There are 15 residues in the CDR3. CDR3 in DNA: TGTGCCAGCAGTTCGAGACAGAGGCTTCAGTATGGCTACACCTTC. Its translation: CASSSRQRLQYGYTF.

The genes are TRBV30 and TRBJ1-3, with D possibly matching TRBD1 (6 bases). Trimming took 8 bases from V and 5 from J, leaving 16 bases between them. Germline V gene lookup returns CDR1 GTSNPN and CDR2 SVGIG (reference sequence). This CDR3 is 13 amino acids long. The CDR3 DNA follows: TGTGCCACTAACAGGGTCCAAAGAAACACCATATATTTT. It translates to CATNRVQRNTIYF. The variable domain in full, completed from reference TRBV30 and TRBJ1-3, reads SQTIHQWPATLVQPVGSPLSLECTVEGTSNPNLYWYRQAAGRGLQLLFYSVGIGQISSEVPQNLSASRPQDRQFILSSKKLLLSDSGFYLCATNRVQRNTIYFGEGSWLTVV.

The CDR3 here is CAIMAPNTGELFF. DNA of the CDR3: TGTGCCATCATGGCTCCGAACACCGGGGAGCTGTTTTTT. The chain employs TRBV10-3 and TRBJ2-2; D uncertain. Trimming removed 7 bases at V and 0 bases at J, with 6 bases between. The CDR3 covers 13 residues. The germline gives CDR1 ENHRY, CDR2 SYGVKD.

The chain recombines TRBV4-3 with TRBJ2-5; tentatively, D is TRBD2 (5 bases). This CDR3 is built from 15 residues. Germline V gene data show CDR1 as LGHNA and CDR2 as YSLEER. V was clipped by 10 bases and J by 5 bases, with 23 bases between them. The CDR3 sequence is CATGKSAMGWETQYF. The CDR3 nucleotides read TGCGCCACCGGGAAATCAGCGATGGGGTGGGAGACCCAGTACTTC.

The sample holds a few counts of this clone. The chain links TRBV27 to TRBJ1-2; the D gene is possibly TRBD1 (6 bases). The germline CDR1 and CDR2 sequences are MNHEY and SMNVEV (reference sequence). The CDR3 length is 14 residues. The V end was cut by 6 bases, the J end by 11 bases, with 22 bases between. CDR3 in amino acids: CASRKVGGPDRYTF. The CDR3 nucleotides read TGTGCCAGCAGAAAGGTGGGGGGGCCAGATAGGTACACCTTC.

The chain combines TRBV11-2 with TRBJ2-1, with D perhaps TRBD2 (6 bases). CDR3 size: 12 residues. Germline CDR1 reads SGHAT; CDR2 reads FQNNGV. Trimming left V 2 bases short and J 10 bases short, with 9 bases between. CDR3 nucleotide sequence: TGTGCCAGCAGCTTATATGGAGGGGAGCAGTTCTTC. As protein: CASSLYGGEQFF.

V and J are TRBV7-3 and TRBJ1-6, with D unresolved. Trimming stripped 5 bases from V and 8 bases from J, with 10 bases between. Germline CDR1 is SGHTA and CDR2 is FQGTGA. The CDR3 has 13 residues. This CDR3 reads CASSPGFDSPLHF. The DNA for the CDR3 is TGTGCCAGCAGCCCCGGTTTCGATTCACCCCTCCACTTT.

V is TRBV11-2 and J is TRBJ1-2; D is uncertain. Germline V gene data show CDR1 as SGHAT and CDR2 as FQNNGV. The CDR3 loop spans 14 amino acids. V shed 5 bases and J shed 1 base, with 11 bases lying between them. The CDR3 coding sequence is TGTGCCAGCAGCCCGAGATGGGGTAACTATGGCTACACCTTC. Amino acids: CASSPRWGNYGYTF. The full variable domain, in which reference TRBV11-2 and TRBJ1-2 provide the parts outside the CDR3, is EAGVAQSPRYKIIEKRQSVAFWCNPISGHATLYWYQQILGQGPKLLIQFQNNGVVDDSQLPKDRFSAERLKGVDSTLKIQPAKLEDSAVYLCASSPRWGNYGYTFGSGTRLTVV.

This clone appeared a few times. V gene TRBV7-8 combines with J gene TRBJ1-5; tentatively, D is TRBD1 (6 bases). The CDR3 runs to 15 residues. CDR1 is SGHVS and CDR2 is FQNEAQ in the germline V gene. The V end lost 5 bases, the J end lost 6 bases, and 17 bases lay between the germline ends. CDR3 DNA: TGTGCCAGCAGCACATCCGGGACATGGGGTCAGCCCCAGCATTTT. Its translation is CASSTSGTWGQPQHF.

The chain employs TRBV7-9 and TRBJ2-1, with a possible D match to TRBD2 (5 bases). This CDR3 has 16 amino acids. Germline V gene data show CDR1 as SEHNR and CDR2 as FQNEAQ (reference sequence). Trimming removed 1 base from V and 3 bases from J, with 13 bases in between. CDR3 coding DNA: TGTGCCAGCAGCTTAGGCTCTAGCCTCCTCTACAATGAGCAGTTCTTC. This translates into CASSLGSSLLYNEQFF.

The DNA for the CDR3 is TGTGCCAGCAGCCAAGATAGGACAGGGGGGATGGCTAATGAAAAACTGTTTTTT. Amino acids: CASSQDRTGGMANEKLFF. V and J are TRBV4-2 and TRBJ1-4; 10 bases fit TRBD1. With V trimmed by 0 bases and J by 3 bases, 7 bases remained unmatched. The CDR3 covers 18 residues. Germline-derived CDR1 and CDR2 are LGHNA and YNFKEQ.